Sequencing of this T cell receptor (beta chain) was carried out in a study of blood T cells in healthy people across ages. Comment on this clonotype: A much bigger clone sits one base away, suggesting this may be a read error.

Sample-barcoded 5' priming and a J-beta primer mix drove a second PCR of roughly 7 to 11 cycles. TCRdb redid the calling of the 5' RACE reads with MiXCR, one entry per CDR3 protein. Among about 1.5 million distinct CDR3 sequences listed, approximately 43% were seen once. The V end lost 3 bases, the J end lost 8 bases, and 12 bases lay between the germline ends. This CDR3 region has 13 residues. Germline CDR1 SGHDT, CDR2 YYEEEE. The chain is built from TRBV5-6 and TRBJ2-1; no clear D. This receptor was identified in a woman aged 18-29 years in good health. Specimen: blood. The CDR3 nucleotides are TGTGCCAGCAGCTCCGGGCCGAAGGATGAGCAGTTCTTC. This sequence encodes CASSSGPKDEQFF.